The 13 T cell receptor beta chains below all came from one sample that was sequenced in a study of CD8+ T cells in alopecia areata (dated by TCRdb to 2016 to 2019). The library was obtained by the immunoSEQ multiplex PCR assay. To provide template for TCR sequencing, every sample had RNA extracted and reverse transcribed into cDNA. Entries here come from immuneACCESS through TCRdb and include only in-frame sequences with V and J called. Some clones fail to appear in such tables; in the studies checked, an unresolved V gene covers under half of the shortfall, and the cause of the remainder is unknown. The sample contains 140,000 or so clones, roughly 60% of them found a single time. About 38% of the sample rests with the top ten. Sequencing input: CD8+ T cells sorted from blood. These receptors all stem from a human donor in good health.

The chain combines TRBV4-1 with TRBJ2-4, with D uncertain. The germline V gene encodes CDR1 MGHRA and CDR2 YSYEKL. Trimming left V 4 bases short and J 2 bases short, with 12 bases between. The CDR3 spans 15 residues. The CDR3 sequence is CASSPDLRSKNIQYF. For the CDR3, the DNA is TGCGCCAGCAGCCCAGATCTGAGGTCCAAAAACATTCAGTACTTC.

The V gene is TRBV6-4, the J gene TRBJ2-6; perhaps TRBD1 as D (6 bases). Germline values: CDR1 MRHNA, CDR2 SNTAGT. The CDR3 loop spans 15 amino acids. V lost 6 bases to trimming and J lost 2 bases, with 11 bases between them. CDR3 sequence reads: CASSPQGTGANVLTF. In DNA, the CDR3 is TGTGCCAGCAGCCCACAGGGAACTGGGGCCAACGTCCTGACTTTC.

V and J are TRBV9 and TRBJ2-7; 10 positions match TRBD2. With V trimmed by 0 bases and J by 2 bases, 5 bases remained unmatched. Germline V CDR1 and CDR2: SGDLS, YYNGEE. The CDR3 runs 16 residues. This chain's CDR3 is CASSVGDSGRTYEQYF. In nucleotides, the CDR3 is TGTGCCAGCAGCGTAGGAGATAGCGGGAGGACCTACGAGCAGTACTTC.

This clone has just a few counts. The V call is TRBV7-9, the J call TRBJ1-2; tentatively, D is TRBD1 (5 bases). The CDR3 is 16 residues long. The V end was cut by 5 bases, the J end by 3 bases, with 19 bases between. Germline values: CDR1 SEHNR, CDR2 FQNEAQ (reference sequence). Here the CDR3 DNA reads TGTGCCAGCAGCAACAAACGGGACTGGGATCACTATGGCTACACCTTC. Amino acid sequence: CASSNKRDWDHYGYTF.

In its sample, this clone was seen a few times. This sequence joins TRBV27 and TRBJ2-3, with D possibly TRBD2 on 6 matching bases. The V end lost 8 bases, the J end lost 4 bases, and 16 bases lay between the germline ends. This CDR3 has 14 amino acids. Germline CDR1 and CDR2: MNHEY and SMNVEV (reference sequence). The CDR3 spells CASRREWGADTQYF. CDR3 DNA sequence: TGTGCCAGCCGCCGGGAGTGGGGCGCAGATACGCAGTATTTT.

The V gene is TRBV2, the J gene TRBJ2-6; D remains ambiguous. Trimming removed 10 bases at V and 4 bases at J, with 8 bases between. Germline-derived CDR1 and CDR2 are SNHLY and FYNNEI. There are 12 residues in the CDR3. CDR3 loop: CAMRQGANVLTF. In nucleotides, the CDR3 is TGTGCCATGCGGCAAGGGGCCAACGTCCTGACTTTC. The entire variable domain, with the rest obtained from reference TRBV2 and TRBJ2-6, is as follows: EPEVTQTPSHQVTQMGQEVILRCVPISNHLYFYWYRQILGQKVEFLVSFYNNEISEKSEIFDDQFSVERPDGSNFTLKIRSTKLEDSAMYFCAMRQGANVLTFGAGSRLTVL.

This chain connects TRBV7-9 to TRBJ2-1; D possibly uses TRBD1 or TRBD2 (5 bases each). Deletions cut 4 bases from V and 8 bases from J, with 15 bases between. Germline values: CDR1 SEHNR, CDR2 FQNEAQ (reference sequence). This CDR3 is 14 amino acids long. The CDR3 region is CASSSMGDSDEQFF. The CDR3 coding sequence is TGTGCCAGCAGCTCCATGGGGGATTCGGATGAGCAGTTCTTC.

This clone came up a few times. This chain connects TRBV4-1 to TRBJ2-7; 8 bases line up with TRBD1. The CDR3 spans 14 residues. After removal of 4 bases from V and 5 bases from J, the junction contained 7 bases not matched to a gene. Germline CDR1 reads MGHRA; CDR2 reads YSYEKL. The CDR3 loop reads CASSRQGLRDEQYF. In DNA, the CDR3 is TGCGCCAGCAGCCGACAGGGGTTAAGAGACGAGCAGTACTTC.

V is TRBV5-1 and J is TRBJ2-7; 8 bases agree with TRBD1. Germline loops: CDR1 SGHRS, CDR2 YFSETQ. The CDR3 length is 14 residues. J gave up 3 bases and V 4 bases, and 6 bases lay outside the gene matches. In nucleotides, the CDR3 is TGCGCCAGCAGCATCCCTGGACAGGGCTACGAGCAGTACTTC. Its protein product is CASSIPGQGYEQYF.

This clone was seen repeatedly, ten times or more. The chain couples TRBV19 to TRBJ1-3, with D unclear. Germline CDR1 and CDR2: LNHDA and SQIVND (reference sequence). Trimming removed 5 bases from V and 2 bases from J, with 7 bases in between. The CDR3 spans 13 residues. CDR3 DNA: TGTGCCAGTAGTGCGGCGGCTGGAAACACCATATATTTT. It yields the protein CASSAAAGNTIYF.

This sequence joins TRBV30 and TRBJ2-1, with 10 bases that match TRBD2. V lost 2 bases and J lost 4; bases outside the gene matches: 23. CDR3 length: 21 residues. Germline V gene data show CDR1 as GTSNPN and CDR2 as SVGIG (reference sequence). The CDR3 nucleotides read TGTGCCTGGAGTCAGCCTTGGGTCCTAACTAGCGGGGAGCCCCTTTACAATGAGCAGTTCTTC. Protein sequence: CAWSQPWVLTSGEPLYNEQFF.

This clone was counted a few times. The chain carries TRBV29-1 and TRBJ2-7; possibly TRBD1 for D (5 bases). V lost 2 bases, J lost 3 bases, and 8 bases lay in between. The CDR3 has 12 amino acids. The germline CDR1 and CDR2 sequences are SQVTM and ANQGSEA. The CDR3 bases are TGCAGCGTTGAACAGGGAAACTACGAGCAGTACTTC. It yields the protein CSVEQGNYEQYF.

This rearrangement joins TRBV29-1 to TRBJ1-2, with D unclear. Germline V gene sequence: CDR1 SQVTM, CDR2 ANQGSEA. V was clipped by 3 bases and J by 4 bases, with 3 bases between them. The CDR3 consists of 10 residues. The CDR3 reads CSVDGYGYTF. The CDR3 DNA reads TGCAGCGTTGATGGCTATGGCTACACCTTC.